The sequence of this T cell receptor (beta chain) was determined in a study of CXCR3-negative and CXCR3-positive naive CD8 T cells. Carrying UMI labels, the TRB cDNA libraries were prepared through 5' RACE. TCRdb re-called the 5' RACE reads and shows each CDR3 protein once, DNA omitted. This sample's clone table lists 90,000 to 100,000 distinct CDR3 sequences. A word on this clonotype: Its matching antigen is unknown.

CD45RO-CCR7+CD27+CD95- was the phenotype of naive CD8+ T cells. General study findings and limits: Unlike memory cells, which differed, naive CXCR3-negative and CXCR3-positive cells had similar TRBV-TRBJ usage. CXCR3 expression partially decreased after cryopreservation; most assays used fresh PBMCs.

The specimen sequenced was naive CXCR3- CD8+ T cells from blood. Subset: CD45RO-CCR7+CD27+CD95- naive CD8+ T cells lacking CXCR3 (TNR3-). This receptor was taken from a human donor in good health. Some clones in this sample may be carry-over from other donors' samples.

The CDR3 reads CSARGLRDSTYEQYF. The chain carries TRBV20-1 and TRBJ2-7; TCRdb's D gene call, TRBD1, goes unchecked for lack of DNA. The CDR3 runs 15 residues. CDR1 and CDR2 (germline): DFQATT, SNEGSKA (reference sequence).